Many counts were recorded for the clone carrying this TCR beta chain. What it recognizes is unknown. The sample belongs to a study of response to subunit inactivated influenza vaccine. General study points: The authors suggested that few new T cells are recruited per seasonal influenza vaccination.

TCRdb ran MiXCR on the RT-PCR reads and lists one entry per CDR3 protein. Altogether about 780,000 distinct CDR3 sequences are present, about 18% being singletons, with the ten largest covering under 13%. The material was PBMCs from blood, obtained around 5 days after vaccination. The TCR sequence derives from a man aged 45-60 years who received an inactivated influenza vaccine.

Here the CDR3 DNA reads TGTGCCACCAGCAGAGGCGGGGGGGCCTTGAGGACCGGGGAGCTGTTTTTT. This encodes CATSRGGGALRTGELFF. The chain has TRBV15 and TRBJ2-2; TRBD2 matches 9 bases. V lost 1 base and J lost 5; bases outside the gene matches: 8. The CDR3 loop spans 17 amino acids. Germline assignment: CDR1 LNHNV and CDR2 YYDKDF (reference sequence).